Presented here are 29 T cell receptor beta chains from one specimen sequenced in a study of T-cell reconstitution after alpha-beta-depleted transplantation in children. It was with unique molecular identifiers that the TCRbeta library was prepared. TCRdb reanalysed the PCR reads using MiXCR and keeps one entry per CDR3 protein. The sample consists of about 830,000 distinct CDR3 sequences, roughly 15% of them appearing once. The material sequenced was PBMCs, mostly from graft donor cells, taken 360 days after TCRalphabeta/CD19-depleted stem cell transplant. The receptors derive from a male patient aged 5 to 17 who had a stem cell transplant for acute lymphoblastic leukemia, so the T cells may come from the graft donor.

This clonotype was counted between two and nine times. CDR3 DNA: TGTGCCAGCAGCTTAGTACAGGACTCCTACGAGCAGTACTTC. Its translation: CASSLVQDSYEQYF. This rearrangement joins TRBV7-9 to TRBJ2-7; maybe TRBD1 (5 bases). The CDR3 extends over 14 amino acids. Germline CDR1 SEHNR, CDR2 FQNEAQ (reference sequence). V lost 1 base and J 0 bases, leaving 7 bases between the germline ends.

The rearrangement links TRBV19 to TRBJ2-7; D call uncertain. Germline V gives CDR1 LNHDA, CDR2 SQIVND (reference sequence). CDR3 size: 12 residues. V lost 8 bases and J 3 bases, leaving 11 bases between the germline ends. CDR3 DNA sequence: TGTGCCAGTGCTAAAGGCGGCTACGAGCAGTACTTC. Protein: CASAKGGYEQYF.

The chain couples TRBV5-1 to TRBJ2-7; D ambiguous. Trimming cost V 0 bases and J 5 bases, with 12 bases left between them. Germline values: CDR1 SGHRS, CDR2 YFSETQ. The CDR3 runs 14 residues. The DNA for the CDR3 is TGCGCCAGCAGCTTGGGAAGGGTCCGGAACGAGCAGTACTTC. Its protein is CASSLGRVRNEQYF.

This clonotype was counted ten times or more. The chain combines TRBV5-1 with TRBJ2-1; 11 nucleotides align to TRBD2. The CDR3 totals 14 residues. Losses at the gene ends were 5 bases for V and 9 bases for J; bases not matched to a gene: 7. Looked up from germline, CDR1 is SGHRS and CDR2 is YFSETQ. CDR3 sequence reads: CASRELAGVVEQFF. Here the CDR3 DNA reads TGCGCCAGCAGAGAACTAGCGGGAGTTGTTGAGCAGTTCTTC.

This chain connects TRBV12-3 or TRBV12-4 to TRBJ2-2, with 7 bases fitting TRBD1. The CDR3 has 17 amino acids. J gave up 7 bases and V 3 bases, and 14 bases lay outside the gene matches. CDR3 region: CASSFNWDREGRGELFF. CDR3 nucleotide sequence: TGTGCCAGCAGTTTCAACTGGGACAGAGAAGGCCGCGGGGAGCTGTTTTTT.

The rearrangement joins TRBV9 to TRBJ1-2; no firm D call. The V end was cut by 5 bases, the J end by 0 bases, with 8 bases between. This CDR3 contains 13 residues. Germline values: CDR1 SGDLS, CDR2 YYNGEE. CDR3 in DNA: TGTGCCAGCAGACCCAGCTCTAACTATGGCTACACCTTC. Its protein is CASRPSSNYGYTF.

This clonotype was detected a few times. This chain links TRBV7-8 with TRBJ2-6, with D unresolved. The CDR3 extends over 14 amino acids. V was clipped by 4 bases and J by 0 bases, with 4 bases between them. The germline gives CDR1 SGHVS, CDR2 FQNEAQ. CDR3 sequence: CASSYSSGANVLTF. CDR3 coding DNA: TGTGCCAGCAGCTACAGCTCTGGGGCCAACGTCCTGACTTTC.

The sample holds one count of this clonotype. The V gene is TRBV10-3, the J gene TRBJ2-7; the match to TRBD2 covers 11 bases. The CDR3 has 14 residues. Losses at the gene ends were 3 bases for V and 4 bases for J; bases not matched to a gene: 2. The germline CDR1 and CDR2 sequences are ENHRY and SYGVKD. CDR3 amino acids: CAISEVAGGYEQYF. CDR3 bases: TGTGCCATCAGTGAAGTAGCGGGAGGGTACGAGCAGTACTTC.

V is TRBV12-3 or TRBV12-4 and J is TRBJ2-5; D is perhaps TRBD2 (7 bases). The CDR3 covers 17 residues. The V and J ends lost 0 bases and 4 bases respectively, with 18 bases between them. The CDR3 protein is CASSLAGGGRIVETQYF. For the CDR3, the DNA is TGTGCCAGCAGTTTAGCGGGGGGCGGGAGAATAGTAGAGACCCAGTACTTC.

The sample holds a few counts of this clonotype. The chain joins TRBV5-1 to TRBJ2-2, with D perhaps being TRBD1 or TRBD2 (5 bases each). V was cut by 3 bases and J by 3 bases, with 15 bases left in between. The CDR3 length is 16 residues. Germline V gene lookup returns CDR1 SGHRS and CDR2 YFSETQ. The chain's CDR3 is CASSWDGRPDTGELFF. DNA of the CDR3: TGCGCCAGCAGCTGGGACGGACGCCCGGACACCGGGGAGCTGTTTTTT.

In this sample, this clonotype turned up many times. V is TRBV28 and J is TRBJ1-5, with a weak D call TRBD1 (6 bases). The CDR3 has 15 amino acids. Per the germline V gene, CDR1 is MDHEN and CDR2 is SYDVKM. V shed 4 bases and J shed 9 bases, with 19 bases lying between them. CDR3 in amino acids: CASSSPRGRAWPQHF. The CDR3 DNA sequence: TGTGCCAGCAGTTCCCCCAGGGGCAGAGCGTGGCCCCAGCATTTT.

This chain connects TRBV7-6 to TRBJ2-5; no clear D gene. Germline loops: CDR1 SGHVS, CDR2 FNYEAQ. Trimming pared 6 bases from V and 4 bases from J, leaving 18 bases between. This CDR3 is built from 15 residues. The CDR3 protein is CASSPLGWMGETQYF. In nucleotides, the CDR3 is TGTGCCAGCAGTCCCTTGGGATGGATGGGAGAGACCCAGTACTTC.

The rearrangement joins TRBV29-1 to TRBJ2-5; D may be TRBD1 (7 bases). The germline V gene has CDR1 SQVTM and CDR2 ANQGSEA. The CDR3 runs to 13 residues. Deletions cut 0 bases from V and 5 bases from J, with 10 bases between. CDR3: CSVEESGGETQYF. The CDR3 bases are TGCAGCGTTGAAGAGTCAGGGGGGGAGACCCAGTACTTC.

This clonotype showed up just a few times. This chain joins TRBV20-1 and TRBJ1-5, with no clear D. Trimming removed 0 bases at V and 7 bases at J, with 19 bases between. The CDR3 is 16 residues long. Germline V gene data show CDR1 as DFQATT and CDR2 as SNEGSKA (reference sequence). CDR3 loop: CSARDAGKGGWQPQHF. For the CDR3, the DNA is TGCAGTGCTAGAGACGCAGGAAAGGGAGGTTGGCAGCCCCAGCATTTT.

This clonotype came up many times. V and J are TRBV7-9 and TRBJ1-1, with D perhaps TRBD1 (6 bases). Germline loops: CDR1 SEHNR, CDR2 FQNEAQ (reference sequence). The CDR3 covers 14 residues. V was pared by 4 bases and J by 4 bases, with 13 bases between. The CDR3 nucleotides are TGTGCCAGCAGCTCCGCGGGGGCAGTCACTGAAGCTTTCTTT. The encoded protein is CASSSAGAVTEAFF.

This sequence joins TRBV12-3 or TRBV12-4 and TRBJ2-1, with 10 positions matching TRBD2. The CDR3 length is 15 residues. V lost 6 bases to trimming and J lost 5 bases; unmatched junction nucleotides: 7. DNA for the CDR3: TGTGCCAGCAGGTGGACTAGCGGCAACCACAATGAGCAGTTCTTC. It is translated as CASRWTSGNHNEQFF.

The chain combines TRBV7-9 with TRBJ1-1, with D unresolved. V gave up 1 base and J gave up 3 bases, with 6 bases separating them. From germline, CDR1 is SEHNR and CDR2 FQNEAQ (reference sequence). The CDR3 totals 13 residues. Here the CDR3 DNA reads TGTGCCAGCAGCTTAGAGGCAGACACTGAAGCTTTCTTT. This gives the protein CASSLEADTEAFF.

This clonotype was recorded a few times. The V and J genes are TRBV24-1 and TRBJ2-1; D is possibly TRBD1 (6 bases). This CDR3 has 14 amino acids. Germline V gives CDR1 KGHDR, CDR2 SFDVKD. Trimming cost V 0 bases and J 5 bases, with 7 bases left between them. This CDR3 reads CATSDLGTNNEQFF. In nucleotides, the CDR3 is TGTGCCACCAGTGATTTGGGGACAAACAATGAGCAGTTCTTC.

The table lists this clonotype with many counts. This rearrangement joins TRBV20-1 to TRBJ2-1; 14 positions match TRBD2. Germline-derived CDR1 and CDR2 are DFQATT and SNEGSKA (reference sequence). The CDR3 has 13 amino acids. For the CDR3, the DNA is TGCAGCAGACTAGCGGGAGGGGGGAATGAGCAGTTCTTC. Residues: CSRLAGGGNEQFF.

This clonotype has just a few counts. The chain couples TRBV29-1 to TRBJ2-7; D gene uncertain. The length of the CDR3 is 12 residues. Trimming took 5 bases from V and 4 from J, leaving 12 bases between them. Germline-derived CDR1 and CDR2 are SQVTM and ANQGSEA. The CDR3 coding sequence is TGCAGCGTTTCGGAGTTCGGGTACGAGCAGTACTTC. Its translation is CSVSEFGYEQYF.

The sample holds many counts of this clonotype. J is TRBJ1-2 and V is TRBV12-3 or TRBV12-4; no definite D call. V dropped 4 bases and J dropped 8 bases, with 8 bases sitting between them. The CDR3 has 11 residues. DNA for the CDR3: TGTGCCAGCAGTTACATGCGGGGCTACACCTTC. This codes for CASSYMRGYTF.

The chain is built from TRBV12-3 or TRBV12-4 and TRBJ1-1, with D unresolved. V lost 6 bases and J lost 8, with 19 bases in between. The length of the CDR3 is 14 residues. The CDR3 DNA reads as TGTGCCAGCAGCACCCAAATTAAGGCCGACGAAGCTTTCTTT. It yields the protein CASSTQIKADEAFF.

This clonotype was observed many times. The chain employs TRBV7-9 and TRBJ2-1; 12 nucleotides line up with TRBD2. V shed 4 bases, J shed 4 bases, and the junction held 5 bases outside the gene matches. The germline gives CDR1 SEHNR, CDR2 FQNEAQ (reference sequence). This CDR3 has 16 amino acids. The CDR3 protein is CASSSLAGGRYNEQFF. CDR3 nucleotide sequence: TGTGCCAGCAGCTCCCTAGCGGGAGGGCGGTACAATGAGCAGTTCTTC.

This clonotype was counted at least ten times. V and J are TRBV29-1 and TRBJ2-1, with TRBD2 matching over 7 bases. The length of the CDR3 is 17 residues. Germline CDR1 is SQVTM and CDR2 is ANQGSEA. V shed 6 bases, J shed 0 bases, and the junction held 14 bases outside the gene matches. In DNA, the CDR3 is TGCAGCGTGACCTGGGGTGGGCGGGGGAGCTCCTACAATGAGCAGTTCTTC. Its translation is CSVTWGGRGSSYNEQFF.

In this sample, this clonotype turned up a few times. CDR3 bases: TGCGCCAGCAGCTTGGGTCAGGGAATACTCACAGATACGCAGTATTTT. This encodes CASSLGQGILTDTQYF. The rearrangement links TRBV5-1 to TRBJ2-3, with a weak D call TRBD1 (5 bases). The CDR3 covers 16 residues. V was clipped by 0 bases and J by 2 bases, with 13 bases between them. Germline V gene lookup returns CDR1 SGHRS and CDR2 YFSETQ.

This clonotype was picked up a small number of times. The chain joins TRBV7-3 to TRBJ2-3, with TRBD1 matching 7 bases. The CDR3 is made up of 14 amino acids. CDR1 and CDR2 from the germline V gene are SGHTA and FQGTGA. V shed 0 bases, J shed 9 bases, and the junction held 6 bases outside the gene matches. The CDR3: CASSLTGGGGTQYF. The CDR3 DNA reads as TGTGCCAGCAGCTTAACAGGGGGCGGTGGAACGCAGTATTTT. Variable domain in full (rest from reference TRBV7-3 and TRBJ2-3): GAGVSQTPSNKVTEKGKYVELRCDPISGHTALYWYRQSLGQGPEFLIYFQGTGAADDSGLPNDRFFAVRPEGSVSTLKIQRTERGDSAVYLCASSLTGGGGTQYFGPGTRLTVL.

V and J are TRBV2 and TRBJ2-5; TRBD1 agrees at 8 bases. The CDR3 is 15 amino acids. V lost 4 bases to trimming and J lost 7 bases; unmatched junction nucleotides: 11. In germline, CDR1 is SNHLY, CDR2 FYNNEI. Here the CDR3 DNA reads TGTGCCAGCAGTGCATTGACAGGGGCTCTGGGGACCCAGTACTTC. This encodes CASSALTGALGTQYF.

There are a few counts of this clonotype. V gene TRBV29-1 combines with J gene TRBJ2-7; 10 bases fit TRBD2. Germline-derived CDR1 and CDR2 are SQVTM and ANQGSEA. J gave up 5 bases and V 3 bases, and 4 bases lay outside the gene matches. The CDR3 is 13 amino acids. The CDR3 reads CSVDSSGRNEQYF. The CDR3 bases are TGCAGCGTTGATTCTAGCGGGAGAAACGAGCAGTACTTC.

This clonotype was counted many times. The chain employs TRBV11-2 and TRBJ2-2; D is possibly TRBD1 or TRBD2 (5 bases each). The CDR3 loop spans 15 amino acids. Trimming pared 1 base from V and 3 bases from J, leaving 9 bases between. Germline V gene data show CDR1 as SGHAT and CDR2 as FQNNGV. The CDR3 is CASSLGGTYTGELFF. The CDR3 DNA follows: TGTGCCAGCAGCTTAGGTGGGACGTACACCGGGGAGCTGTTTTTT.